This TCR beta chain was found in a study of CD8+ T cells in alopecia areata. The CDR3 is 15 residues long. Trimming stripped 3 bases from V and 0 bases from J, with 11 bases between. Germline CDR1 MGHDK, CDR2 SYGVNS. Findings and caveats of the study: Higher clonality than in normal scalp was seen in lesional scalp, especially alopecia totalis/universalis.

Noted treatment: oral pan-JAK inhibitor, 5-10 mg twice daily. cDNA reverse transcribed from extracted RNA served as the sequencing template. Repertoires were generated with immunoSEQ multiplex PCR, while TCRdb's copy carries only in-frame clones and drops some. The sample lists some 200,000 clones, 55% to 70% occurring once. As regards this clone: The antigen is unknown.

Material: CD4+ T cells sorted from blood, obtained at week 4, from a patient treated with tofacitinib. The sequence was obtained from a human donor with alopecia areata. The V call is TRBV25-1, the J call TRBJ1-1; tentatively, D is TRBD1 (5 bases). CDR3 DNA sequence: TGTGCCAGCAGTGACCAGGGCCAGATGAACACTGAAGCTTTCTTT. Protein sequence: CASSDQGQMNTEAFF.